The 16 T cell receptor beta chains listed next were all sequenced from one sample in a study of blood T cells in healthy people across ages. Primed by a sample-barcoded 5' primer and a J-beta primer mix, a second PCR proceeded for 7 to 11 cycles. Each CDR3 protein gets one entry after TCRdb re-called the 5' RACE reads with MiXCR. The sample shows approximately 780,000 distinct CDR3 sequences, roughly 24% of them seen only once. Separately, the same data were catalogued under a study of T cells of mothers and their children.

The sample taken for sequencing was blood. Receptor source: a boy between 10 and 17 years old in good health.

The J gene is TRBJ2-3, the V gene TRBV2; 11 bases are shared with TRBD2. Trimming removed 9 bases from V and 4 bases from J; junction bases left unmatched: 9. This CDR3 has 15 residues. Per germline, CDR1 SNHLY and CDR2 FYNNEI. This CDR3 is CASREGLAESDTQYF. In DNA, the CDR3 is TGTGCCAGTCGAGAGGGACTAGCGGAGTCAGATACGCAGTATTTT.

The rearrangement joins TRBV2 to TRBJ2-5; 10 bases are a match to TRBD2. CDR1 is SNHLY, CDR2 FYNNEI, per germline. The V segment lost 6 bases and the J segment 2 bases; nucleotides outside the gene matches: 6. This CDR3 is 15 amino acids long. The CDR3 nucleotides are TGTGCCAGCAGGCGGACTAGCGGCCGACAAGAGACCCAGTACTTC. As protein: CASRRTSGRQETQYF.

In DNA, the CDR3 is TGTGCCAGCAGTCCATTAACAGGGGTCTCCACAGATACGCAGTATTTT. It is translated as CASSPLTGVSTDTQYF. The rearrangement uses TRBV25-1 and TRBJ2-3; 7 nucleotides agree with TRBD1. CDR3 length: 16 amino acids. The germline gives CDR1 MGHDK, CDR2 SYGVNS. Trimming cost V 5 bases and J 2 bases; bases outside gene matches: 10.

This sequence joins TRBV25-1 and TRBJ1-2; 7 bases align to TRBD1. CDR3 size: 15 residues. The V gene end was trimmed by 3 bases and the J gene end by 6 bases; junction bases not matched to a gene: 10. Germline V gene lookup returns CDR1 MGHDK and CDR2 SYGVNS. The CDR3, as DNA: TGTGCCAGCAGTGACTCCGGGACAGCAAAAAATGGCTACACCTTC. This gives the protein CASSDSGTAKNGYTF.

This chain connects TRBV3-1 to TRBJ1-4; no clear D. Germline-derived CDR1 and CDR2 are LGHDT and YNNKEL (reference sequence). V was shortened by 1 base and J by 6 bases, with 27 bases between the two germline ends. The CDR3 is 20 residues long. The CDR3: CASSQARWLDGRKIHEKLFF. The DNA for the CDR3 is TGTGCCAGCAGCCAAGCGCGTTGGTTAGATGGGCGGAAGATTCATGAAAAACTGTTTTTT.

This clonotype was counted between two and nine times. This sequence joins TRBV3-1 and TRBJ1-1, with 10 bases fitting TRBD1. From germline, CDR1 is LGHDT and CDR2 YNNKEL (reference sequence). The J segment lost 3 bases and the V segment lost 0 bases, leaving 1 base of the junction unmatched. This CDR3 contains 15 residues. CDR3 DNA sequence: TGTGCCAGCAGCCAAGATGGGACAGGGGACACTGAAGCTTTCTTT. As protein: CASSQDGTGDTEAFF. The full variable domain, completed using reference TRBV3-1 and TRBJ1-1, is DTAVSQTPKYLVTQMGNDKSIKCEQNLGHDTMYWYKQDSKKFLKIMFSYNNKELIINETVPNRFSPKSPDKAHLNLHINSLELGDSAVYFCASSQDGTGDTEAFFGQGTRLTVV.

The V gene is TRBV28, the J gene TRBJ2-7; D is possibly TRBD1 (5 bases). Trimming left V 4 bases short and J 2 bases short, with 6 bases between. Germline CDR1 is MDHEN and CDR2 is SYDVKM. There are 12 residues in the CDR3. CDR3 nucleotide sequence: TGTGCCAGCAGTTCACAGGCCTACGAGCAGTACTTC. As protein: CASSSQAYEQYF.

V is TRBV14 and J is TRBJ2-2, with D unclear. This CDR3 contains 13 residues. CDR1 is SGHDN, CDR2 FVKESK, per germline. The ends were cut back, 3 bases at V and 6 bases at J, with 8 bases in the middle. The CDR3: CASSHLGSGELFF. In DNA form, the CDR3 reads TGTGCCAGCAGCCATCTTGGATCCGGGGAGCTGTTTTTT.

This clonotype turned up a few times. The V gene is TRBV6-5, the J gene TRBJ2-7; 8 nucleotides line up with TRBD1. The CDR3 covers 15 residues. The germline V gene encodes CDR1 MNHEY and CDR2 SVGAGI. The V gene end was trimmed by 0 bases and the J gene end by 3 bases; junction bases not matched to a gene: 4. Here the CDR3 DNA reads TGTGCCAGCAGTTACTCGAGTGGGACAGGCTACGAGCAGTACTTC. Protein product: CASSYSSGTGYEQYF.

This clonotype was recorded a few times. The chain uses TRBV3-1 and TRBJ2-3, with 8 positions matching TRBD2. This CDR3 region has 19 residues. V was pared by 1 base and J by 1 base, with 13 bases of the junction left unmatched. Germline CDR1 is LGHDT and CDR2 is YNNKEL (reference sequence). The CDR3 sequence: CASSQGPPMVAGRTDTQYF. CDR3 nucleotides: TGTGCCAGCAGCCAAGGCCCCCCCATGGTAGCGGGGCGCACAGATACGCAGTATTTT.

V and J are TRBV6-6 and TRBJ2-1; D unclear. V gave up 11 bases and J gave up 6 bases, with 17 bases separating them. The germline V gene has CDR1 MNHNY and CDR2 SVGAGI (reference sequence). The CDR3 is 13 amino acids. Here the CDR3 DNA reads TGTGCCCTCGAACGGAGAGGAGTCAATGAGCAGTTCTTC. It codes for CALERRGVNEQFF.

CDR3 protein: CASSSPGALETQYF. The CDR3 nucleotides are TGTGCCAGCAGTTCTCCCGGGGCATTAGAGACCCAGTACTTC. V and J are TRBV12-3 or TRBV12-4 and TRBJ2-5; D assignment may be TRBD1 or TRBD2 (5 bases each). The CDR3 consists of 14 residues. The germline V and J ends were trimmed by 4 bases and 4 bases, with 13 bases remaining between them.

This clonotype has just a few counts. This chain connects TRBV6-5 to TRBJ1-6; D remains ambiguous. The germline V gene encodes CDR1 MNHEY and CDR2 SVGAGI. Trimming took 5 bases from V and 6 from J, leaving 5 bases between them. The CDR3 contains 12 residues. The CDR3 here is CASSRFNSPLHF. CDR3 DNA: TGTGCCAGCAGTCGTTTTAATTCACCCCTCCACTTT.

The chain is built from TRBV10-3 and TRBJ2-2, with 8 bases identical to TRBD2. This CDR3 is built from 15 residues. Germline V gives CDR1 ENHRY, CDR2 SYGVKD. The V segment lost 6 bases and the J segment 0 bases; nucleotides outside the gene matches: 3. CDR3 amino acids: CAISIAGPNTGELFF. In DNA form, the CDR3 reads TGTGCCATCAGCATAGCGGGGCCGAACACCGGGGAGCTGTTTTTT.

This rearrangement joins TRBV10-3 to TRBJ2-5, with D perhaps assigned TRBD1 or TRBD2 (5 bases each). Germline CDR1 and CDR2: ENHRY and SYGVKD. V lost 0 bases, J lost 5 bases, and 10 bases lay in between. The CDR3 covers 14 residues. Here the CDR3 reads CAISESGARETQYF. DNA of the CDR3: TGTGCCATCAGTGAGTCCGGGGCGAGGGAGACCCAGTACTTC.

The CDR3 DNA reads TGTGCCGTTCCTAACACTGAAGCTTTCTTT. It translates to CAVPNTEAFF. This chain joins TRBV12-3 or TRBV12-4 and TRBJ1-1; D is ambiguous. Trimming pared 11 bases from V and 2 bases from J, leaving 6 bases between. The CDR3 spans 10 residues.